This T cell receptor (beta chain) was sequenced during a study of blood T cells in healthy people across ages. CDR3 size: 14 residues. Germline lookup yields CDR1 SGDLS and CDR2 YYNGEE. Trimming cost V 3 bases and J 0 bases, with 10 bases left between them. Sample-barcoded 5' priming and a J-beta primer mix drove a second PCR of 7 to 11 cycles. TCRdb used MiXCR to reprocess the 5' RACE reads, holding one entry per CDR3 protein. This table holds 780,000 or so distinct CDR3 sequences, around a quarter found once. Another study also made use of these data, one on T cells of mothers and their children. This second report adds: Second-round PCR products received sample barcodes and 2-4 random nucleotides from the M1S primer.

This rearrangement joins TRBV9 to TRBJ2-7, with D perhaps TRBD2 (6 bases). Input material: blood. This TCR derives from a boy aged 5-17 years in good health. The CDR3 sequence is CASSGGIRSYEQYF. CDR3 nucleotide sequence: TGTGCCAGCAGCGGCGGGATACGCTCCTACGAGCAGTACTTC.